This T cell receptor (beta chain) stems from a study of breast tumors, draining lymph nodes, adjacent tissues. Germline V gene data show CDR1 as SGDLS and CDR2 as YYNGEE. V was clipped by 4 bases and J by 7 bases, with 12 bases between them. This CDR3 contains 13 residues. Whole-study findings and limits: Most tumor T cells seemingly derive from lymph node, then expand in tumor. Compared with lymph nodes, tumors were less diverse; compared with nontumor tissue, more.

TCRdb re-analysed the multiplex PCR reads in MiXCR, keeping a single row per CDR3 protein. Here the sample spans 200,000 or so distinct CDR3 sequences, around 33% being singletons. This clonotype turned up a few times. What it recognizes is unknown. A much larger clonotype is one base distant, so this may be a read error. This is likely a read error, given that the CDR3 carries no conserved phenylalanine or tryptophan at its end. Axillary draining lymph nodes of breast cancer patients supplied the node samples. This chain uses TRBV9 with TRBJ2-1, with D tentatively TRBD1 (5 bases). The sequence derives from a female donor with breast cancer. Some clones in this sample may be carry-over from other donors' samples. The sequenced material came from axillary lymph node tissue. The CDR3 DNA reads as TGTGCCAGCAGCACACAGAGACAGAATGAGCAGTTCTCC. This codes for CASSTQRQNEQFS.